Each of the 29 T cell receptor beta chains below was sequenced from the same sample in a study of Graves' ophthalmopathy and Graves' hyperthyroidism. The study amplified TCR beta CDR3 regions using RNA transcripts. RT-PCR with HTBI primers came first, then second-round multiplex PCR. TCRdb independently ran MiXCR on the multiplex PCR reads; one entry per CDR3 protein. The sample holds 200,000 to 250,000 distinct CDR3 sequences, 20% to 25% seen once. Sequencing was performed on peripheral blood. All receptors come from a woman aged 50 to 60 with Graves' ophthalmopathy.

This clonotype was seen a handful of times. The chain links TRBV3-1 to TRBJ2-4, with D maybe TRBD1 (5 bases). The CDR3 totals 18 residues. Trimming took 4 bases from V and 5 from J, leaving 24 bases between them. In germline, CDR1 is LGHDT, CDR2 YNNKEL (reference sequence). The CDR3 spells CASSRGRVESFVENIQYF. The CDR3 nucleotides read TGTGCCAGCAGCCGGGGCAGGGTGGAAAGTTTTGTCGAAAACATTCAGTACTTC.

This clonotype has a count of ten or more. The chain joins TRBV12-3 or TRBV12-4 to TRBJ2-3; D unclear. Trimming removed 7 bases from V and 6 bases from J, with 14 bases in between. The CDR3 spans 13 residues. CDR3 loop: CASTPTVEDTQYF. CDR3 DNA: TGTGCCAGCACCCCCACGGTTGAGGATACGCAGTATTTT.

The chain links TRBV5-6 to TRBJ1-1; D gene ambiguous. The V gene lost 0 bases and the J gene lost 10 bases, with 10 bases spanning the gap. The CDR3 covers 12 residues. The V gene's germline CDR1 is SGHDT and CDR2 YYEEEE. Written as DNA, the CDR3 is TGTGCCAGCAGCTTGGACCCGTTGCCAGCTTTCTTT. This codes for CASSLDPLPAFF.

This clonotype occurred many times. This rearrangement joins TRBV11-2 to TRBJ2-3; maybe TRBD2 (6 bases). The V and J ends lost 2 bases and 3 bases respectively, with 12 bases between them. CDR3 length equals 15 residues. The germline V gene encodes CDR1 SGHAT and CDR2 FQNNGV. The CDR3 sequence: CASSLNLGSTDTQYF. The DNA of the CDR3 is TGTGCCAGCAGCTTAAACCTCGGGAGTACAGATACGCAGTATTTT.

This sequence joins TRBV28 and TRBJ2-7, with a possible D match to TRBD1 (5 bases). Germline V lookup: CDR1 MDHEN, CDR2 SYDVKM. The V gene lost 1 base and the J gene lost 5 bases, with 15 bases spanning the gap. This CDR3 has 15 residues. CDR3 DNA sequence: TGTGCCAGCAGTTTATTAGGGCAGGGTAACCACGAGCAGTACTTC. Residues: CASSLLGQGNHEQYF.

Written as DNA, the CDR3 is TGTGCCAGCAGGGGGACAGGGGATTGGCAGCCCCAGCATTTT. Protein: CASRGTGDWQPQHF. The V and J genes are TRBV27 and TRBJ1-5; 10 bases match TRBD1. The J segment lost 7 bases and the V segment lost 6 bases, leaving 6 bases of the junction unmatched. CDR3 length equals 14 residues. Per the germline V gene, CDR1 is MNHEY and CDR2 is SMNVEV (reference sequence).

This clonotype was counted many times. CDR3 coding DNA: TGCAGCGTTCAGTCATCACAAAGAGGGACCGGGGAGCTGTTTTTT. This codes for CSVQSSQRGTGELFF. V and J are TRBV29-1 and TRBJ2-2, with D perhaps matching TRBD2 (5 bases). V lost 5 bases, J lost 5 bases, and 18 bases lay in between. CDR1 is SQVTM, CDR2 ANQGSEA, per germline. The CDR3 is 15 amino acids.

This clonotype was observed many times. The chain has TRBV30 and TRBJ2-2; D not resolved. V lost 0 bases and J 9 bases, leaving 8 bases between the germline ends. Germline CDR1 GTSNPN, CDR2 SVGIG (reference sequence). The CDR3 is made up of 12 amino acids. In nucleotides, the CDR3 is TGTGCCTGGAGTGTACTCAGTTGGGAGCTGTTTTTT. This codes for CAWSVLSWELFF.

This chain links TRBV12-3 or TRBV12-4 with TRBJ2-7; D unresolved. The V gene lost 8 bases and the J gene lost 2 bases, with 22 bases spanning the gap. The CDR3 is 16 amino acids. CDR3 sequence (DNA): TGTGCCAGCTCGACTGGCCCCGGGCTAGACGCCTACGAGCAGTACTTC. Translated: CASSTGPGLDAYEQYF.

The chain couples TRBV25-1 to TRBJ1-5; 7 bases line up with TRBD1. The V gene's germline CDR1 is MGHDK and CDR2 SYGVNS. J was trimmed by 6 bases and V by 6 bases; bases with no gene match: 11. The CDR3 sequence is 15 residues long. This CDR3 is CASSPNGQGVQPQHF. In nucleotides, the CDR3 is TGTGCCAGCAGCCCCAACGGTCAGGGGGTTCAGCCCCAGCATTTT.

This chain links TRBV12-3 or TRBV12-4 with TRBJ1-2, with TRBD1 identical over 8 bases. The trim removed 6 bases at V and 8 bases at J, leaving 8 bases unmatched. This CDR3 contains 13 residues. The CDR3 DNA sequence: TGTGCCAGCAGAATATCTACAGGGGGAGGCTACACCTTC. Translating it yields CASRISTGGGYTF.

This clonotype was seen at least ten times. The V gene is TRBV7-9, the J gene TRBJ2-7; 7 bases map to TRBD2. The germline V gene encodes CDR1 SEHNR and CDR2 FQNEAQ (reference sequence). The junction had 15 bases not matched to a gene; V was cut back by 3 bases and J by 7 bases. The CDR3 is 16 residues long. CDR3 amino acids: CASSFLLSGMVREQYF. Written as DNA, the CDR3 is TGTGCCAGCAGCTTCCTTTTGAGCGGGATGGTGAGGGAGCAGTACTTC.

This clonotype showed up many times. The junction departs from the called germline gene at one end, perhaps through a read error. This chain connects TRBV28 to TRBJ2-7; TRBD2 matches 13 bases. The CDR3 is 16 residues long. Germline assignment: CDR1 MDHEN and CDR2 SYDVKM. CDR3 nucleotides: TGTGCCAGCAGTTTAAGGACTAGCGGGAGATGGGTCGAGCGGTACTTC. This gives the protein CASSLRTSGRWVERYF.

The sample holds many counts of this clonotype. The chain uses TRBV6-1 and TRBJ1-2, with 9 bases that match TRBD1. Looked up from germline, CDR1 is MNHNS and CDR2 is SASEGT. CDR3 length: 14 residues. V dropped 6 bases and J dropped 6; count of bases not matched to a gene: 8. The DNA of the CDR3 is TGTGCCAGCAGCCGAACCGGGACAGGGAATGGCTACACCTTC. Protein: CASSRTGTGNGYTF.

There are many counts of this clonotype. The chain links TRBV7-9 to TRBJ1-2; a possible D gene is TRBD1 (6 bases). Trimming shortened V by 6 bases and J by 7 bases, and 15 bases separated the two germline ends. CDR1 and CDR2 from the germline V gene are SEHNR and FQNEAQ (reference sequence). This CDR3 has 13 residues. Here the CDR3 reads CASRPQGRSGYTF. Written as DNA, the CDR3 is TGTGCCAGCAGACCACAGGGTAGGAGTGGCTACACCTTC. Looking up the rest from reference TRBV7-9 and TRBJ1-2 gives the full variable domain: DTGVSQNPRHKITKRGQNVTFRCDPISEHNRLYWYRQTLGQGPEFLTYFQNEAQLEKSRLLSDRFSAERPKGSFSTLEIQRTEQGDSAMYLCASRPQGRSGYTFGSGTRLTVV.

This clonotype was observed a few times. V gene TRBV19 combines with J gene TRBJ2-2; a possible D gene is TRBD2 (5 bases). Looked up from germline, CDR1 is LNHDA and CDR2 is SQIVND (reference sequence). V was cut by 6 bases and J by 8 bases, with 13 bases left in between. The CDR3 has 13 amino acids. In DNA form, the CDR3 reads TGTGCCAGTAGCACGTTGGGAGTTGGGGAGCTGTTTTTT. This encodes CASSTLGVGELFF.

Many counts were recorded for this clonotype. This chain uses TRBV19 with TRBJ1-1; possible D gene TRBD1, 5 bases. Trimming removed 3 bases from V and 4 bases from J, with 18 bases in between. Germline CDR1 LNHDA, CDR2 SQIVND (reference sequence). This CDR3 comprises 16 residues. In DNA form, the CDR3 reads TGTGCCAGTAGTATCGGGCAGGTATGGGGGTTCACTGAAGCTTTCTTT. Translating gives CASSIGQVWGFTEAFF.

V gene TRBV2 combines with J gene TRBJ1-3; D is ambiguous. CDR3 size: 14 residues. Trimming stripped 7 bases from V and 0 bases from J, with 10 bases between. The V gene's germline CDR1 is SNHLY and CDR2 FYNNEI. The CDR3 protein is CASTWGPSGNTIYF. CDR3 bases: TGTGCCAGCACTTGGGGTCCCTCTGGAAACACCATATATTTT.

The V and J genes are TRBV7-3 and TRBJ2-2; 7 nucleotides agree with TRBD2. The CDR3 runs to 16 residues. CDR1 and CDR2 (germline): SGHTA, FQGTGA. The V and J ends lost 5 bases and 5 bases, in that order; junction bases with no gene match: 11. For the CDR3, the DNA is TGTGCCAGCAGCCCTTACGCGGGAGTCAGTACCGGGGAGCTGTTTTTT. Amino acids: CASSPYAGVSTGELFF.

This clonotype was picked up many times. The chain has TRBV7-2 and TRBJ2-7; D not resolved. This CDR3 has 16 amino acids. V was cut by 4 bases and J by 1 base, with 17 bases left in between. Germline V gene sequence: CDR1 SGHTA, CDR2 FQGNSA. CDR3 in DNA: TGTGCCAGCAGCTCATCGGGTCCCGCGCCTTCCTACGAGCAGTACTTC. Translated, it gives CASSSSGPAPSYEQYF. Full variable domain (remainder filled in from reference TRBV7-2 and TRBJ2-7): GAGVSQSPSNKVTEKGKDVELRCDPISGHTALYWYRQSLGQGLEFLIYFQGNSAPDKSGLPSDRFSAERTGGSVSTLTIQRTQQEDSAVYLCASSSSGPAPSYEQYFGPGTRLTVT.

Written as DNA, the CDR3 is TGTGCCACCAGTGATCAGCGGATCTCCTACGAGCAGTACTTC. Amino acid sequence: CATSDQRISYEQYF. The genes are TRBV24-1 and TRBJ2-7; possibly TRBD2 for D (5 bases). This CDR3 is 14 amino acids long. Trimming removed 3 bases at V and 0 bases at J, with 8 bases between. CDR1 and CDR2 (germline): KGHDR, SFDVKD.

This clonotype was observed at least ten times. This chain's CDR3 is CSGGWGPQERYF. The CDR3 DNA sequence: TGCAGCGGGGGTTGGGGGCCCCAAGAGCGCTACTTC. V usage is TRBV29-1 and J usage is TRBJ2-7; D perhaps matches TRBD1 (6 bases). CDR1 and CDR2 (germline): SQVTM, ANQGSEA. The CDR3 runs to 12 residues. The V end lost 7 bases, the J end lost 13 bases, and 23 bases lay between the germline ends.

The table lists this clonotype with many counts. The chain has TRBV6-2 or TRBV6-3 and TRBJ1-3; D is possibly TRBD1 (5 bases). The CDR3 runs 15 residues. The germline CDR1 and CDR2 sequences are MNHEY and SVGEGT. Trimming shortened V by 7 bases and J by 2 bases, and 15 bases separated the two germline ends. CDR3 coding DNA: TGTGCCAGCAAGCTAGCAAGGGGAGCTGGAAACACCATATATTTT. This translates into CASKLARGAGNTIYF.

The chain employs TRBV30 and TRBJ1-1, with a weak D call TRBD1 (6 bases). Per the germline V gene, CDR1 is GTSNPN and CDR2 is SVGIG (reference sequence). V dropped 2 bases and J dropped 4 bases, with 14 bases sitting between them. The CDR3 spans 14 residues. CDR3 region: CAWSRRLGATEAFF. CDR3 bases: TGTGCCTGGAGTCGGCGTCTGGGGGCCACTGAAGCTTTCTTT.

This clonotype was recorded a few times. The genes are TRBV6-1 and TRBJ2-1; D unresolved. In germline, CDR1 is MNHNS, CDR2 SASEGT. The CDR3 covers 16 residues. V lost 2 bases and J lost 0, with 11 bases in between. The CDR3 DNA sequence: TGTGCCAGCAGTGAACGGCCGGGCGGCTCCTACAATGAGCAGTTCTTC. This codes for CASSERPGGSYNEQFF.

This clonotype was seen at least ten times. The gene calls are TRBV6-2 or TRBV6-3 and TRBJ1-2, with a tentative D call TRBD1 (6 bases). V lost 6 bases, J lost 8 bases, and 13 bases lay in between. The CDR3 loop spans 12 amino acids. Germline V lookup: CDR1 MNHEY, CDR2 SVGEGT. CDR3 bases: TGTGCCAGCAGCGACACAGGGCGCGGCTACACCTTC. Its translation is CASSDTGRGYTF.

The genes are TRBV12-3 or TRBV12-4 and TRBJ1-5, with D possibly TRBD1 on 6 matching bases. V dropped 1 base and J dropped 1 base, with 11 bases sitting between them. The CDR3 sequence is 16 residues long. The CDR3 nucleotides read TGTGCCAGCAGTTTAGAGGGGAGGGGGAGCAATCAGCCCCAGCATTTT. It encodes CASSLEGRGSNQPQHF.

Many counts were recorded for this clonotype. The J gene is TRBJ2-2, the V gene TRBV11-3, with D hard to call. V lost 4 bases to trimming and J lost 10 bases, with 7 bases between them. Germline V gene sequence: CDR1 SGHNT, CDR2 YENEEA. There are 11 residues in the CDR3. The CDR3 coding sequence is TGTGCCAGCAGCTACCACGAGGAGCTGTTTTTT. The encoded protein is CASSYHEELFF.

The genes are TRBV24-1 and TRBJ2-2; 8 nucleotides line up with TRBD1. V lost 3 bases to trimming and J lost 6 bases; unmatched junction nucleotides: 5. Per germline, CDR1 KGHDR and CDR2 SFDVKD. The CDR3 totals 15 residues. The CDR3 nucleotides read TGTGCCACCAGTGATCCGGGACAGGAGGCCGGGGAGCTGTTTTTT. This translates into CATSDPGQEAGELFF.